The next 30 T cell receptor beta chains were all read from a single sample in a study of blood T cell repertoires in COVID-19. Measured with immunoSEQ multiplex PCR; TCRdb has only the in-frame clones, and not every one. The sample has around 170,000 clones; about 91% are singletons. Sample: peripheral blood. These receptors were taken from a woman aged 25 to 39 with acute or convalescent COVID-19.

The V call is TRBV5-1, the J call TRBJ2-3; 7 nucleotides line up with TRBD2. Unmatched junction bases numbered 8, after V lost 1 base and J lost 0 bases. This CDR3 region has 17 residues. CDR1 is SGHRS and CDR2 is YFSETQ in the germline V gene. CDR3 region: CASSLIPLADSTDTQYF. The CDR3 nucleotides are TGCGCCAGCAGCTTGATCCCGCTAGCGGATAGCACAGATACGCAGTATTTT.

This chain connects TRBV6-5 to TRBJ1-2, with D perhaps matching TRBD1 (5 bases). V lost 6 bases, J lost 3 bases, and 17 bases lay in between. The length of the CDR3 is 15 residues. From germline, CDR1 is MNHEY and CDR2 SVGAGI. CDR3 in DNA: TGTGCCAGCAGCGGCCCGTGGGGGGGGGACTATGGCTACACCTTC. Encoded protein: CASSGPWGGDYGYTF.

The CDR3 region is CASSEAQGENQPQHF. CDR3 sequence (DNA): TGTGCCAGCAGTGAAGCGCAGGGTGAAAATCAGCCCCAGCATTTT. The chain couples TRBV25-1 to TRBJ1-5, with a weak D call TRBD1 (5 bases). V was cut by 2 bases and J by 4 bases, with 12 bases left in between. CDR1 and CDR2 (germline): MGHDK, SYGVNS. The CDR3 sequence is 15 residues long.

The gene calls are TRBV5-6 and TRBJ1-3, with no clear D. Germline V lookup: CDR1 SGHDT, CDR2 YYEEEE. The V and J ends lost 2 bases and 0 bases respectively, with 6 bases between them. CDR3 size: 14 residues. CDR3 DNA: TGTGCCAGCAGCTTCGTAGACTCTGGAAACACCATATATTTT. Amino acid sequence: CASSFVDSGNTIYF.

The chain has TRBV4-2 and TRBJ2-1; 11 bases are shared with TRBD1. The CDR3 runs 15 residues. The V segment lost 4 bases and the J segment 9 bases; nucleotides outside the gene matches: 8. Germline V gene data show CDR1 as LGHNA and CDR2 as YNFKEQ. The CDR3 spells CASSLPGQGVSEQFF. CDR3 DNA: TGTGCCAGCAGCCTTCCGGGACAGGGGGTAAGTGAGCAGTTCTTC.

The V call is TRBV15, the J call TRBJ1-1; D is ambiguous. Germline V gives CDR1 LNHNV, CDR2 YYDKDF (reference sequence). Trimming took off 1 base at V and 6 bases at J, with 3 bases between the two ends. This CDR3 has 11 residues. The CDR3 DNA sequence: TGTGCCACCAGCAGAGCAGCTGAAGCTTTCTTT. It encodes CATSRAAEAFF.

V usage is TRBV5-4 and J usage is TRBJ1-2; D might be TRBD1 (6 bases). Germline V gene data show CDR1 as SGHNT and CDR2 as YYREEE (reference sequence). V gave up 0 bases and J gave up 5 bases, with 14 bases separating them. This CDR3 has 15 residues. In DNA form, the CDR3 reads TGTGCCAGCAGCTTGGCCGTGGCAGGGGCTTATGGCTACACCTTC. It specifies CASSLAVAGAYGYTF.

The rearrangement links TRBV11-3 to TRBJ2-3; 10 bases fit TRBD2. The CDR3 runs 16 residues. Germline CDR1 is SGHNT and CDR2 is YENEEA. With 5 bases clipped from V and 5 bases from J, the junction kept 10 bases outside the gene matches. CDR3 loop: CASSPPSGRAGDTQYF. The CDR3 DNA sequence: TGTGCCAGCAGCCCCCCAAGCGGGAGGGCCGGAGATACGCAGTATTTT.

This sequence joins TRBV9 and TRBJ2-4, with 7 bases aligning to TRBD2. The junction had 4 bases not matched to a gene; V was cut back by 4 bases and J by 3 bases. This CDR3 contains 14 residues. CDR1 SGDLS and CDR2 YYNGEE come from the germline V gene. In DNA, the CDR3 is TGTGCCAGCAGCACTGGGGGGGACAAAAACATTCAGTACTTC. This gives the protein CASSTGGDKNIQYF.

The chain recombines TRBV12-3 or TRBV12-4 with TRBJ2-5; D unclear. The CDR3 has 13 residues. V was cut by 1 base and J by 7 bases, with 10 bases left in between. CDR3 loop: CASSLGMRGTQYF. Here the CDR3 DNA reads TGTGCCAGCAGTTTAGGGATGAGAGGGACCCAGTACTTC.

This sequence joins TRBV2 and TRBJ1-5; weak D call: TRBD1 (5 bases). The CDR3 sequence is 13 residues long. Trimming cost V 2 bases and J 5 bases, with 7 bases left between them. The germline V gene encodes CDR1 SNHLY and CDR2 FYNNEI. CDR3 nucleotide sequence: TGTGCCAGCAGTGAACAGGGTTATCAGCCCCAGCATTTT. Its translation is CASSEQGYQPQHF. Drawing the rest from reference TRBV2 and TRBJ1-5, the complete variable domain is EPEVTQTPSHQVTQMGQEVILRCVPISNHLYFYWYRQILGQKVEFLVSFYNNEISEKSEIFDDQFSVERPDGSNFTLKIRSTKLEDSAMYFCASSEQGYQPQHFGDGTRLSIL.

This clone has only a few counts. This chain joins TRBV29-1 and TRBJ2-2, with 7 bases lining up with TRBD2. V shed 4 bases, J shed 1 base, and the junction held 3 bases outside the gene matches. The germline V gene encodes CDR1 SQVTM and CDR2 ANQGSEA. The CDR3 consists of 14 residues. The CDR3 is CSVGASGNTGELFF. The CDR3 DNA follows: TGCAGCGTTGGGGCTAGCGGGAACACCGGGGAGCTGTTTTTT.

This clone was counted between two and nine times. The chain uses TRBV27 and TRBJ1-4, with TRBD1 matching 7 bases. V gave up 6 bases and J gave up 10 bases; unmatched junction bases: 14. CDR1 is MNHEY, CDR2 SMNVEV, per germline (reference sequence). This CDR3 has 15 residues. The CDR3 reads CASSFNSRGIGKLFF. The CDR3 DNA reads as TGTGCCAGCAGCTTCAATTCCAGGGGGATAGGAAAACTGTTTTTT. The full variable domain, in which reference TRBV27 and TRBJ1-4 provide the parts outside the CDR3, is EAQVTQNPRYLITVTGKKLTVTCSQNMNHEYMSWYRQDPGLGLRQIYYSMNVEVTDKGDVPEGYKVSRKEKRNFPLILESPSPNQTSLYFCASSFNSRGIGKLFFGSGTQLSVL.

The chain joins TRBV5-1 to TRBJ2-7; tentative D call: TRBD1 (5 bases). V was clipped by 4 bases and J by 0 bases, with 14 bases between them. The V gene's germline CDR1 is SGHRS and CDR2 YFSETQ. The CDR3 is 15 amino acids. CDR3 amino acids: CASSPVGRASYEQYF. The CDR3 region has the DNA TGCGCCAGCAGCCCGGTGGGCAGGGCCTCCTACGAGCAGTACTTC.

This CDR3 reads CATSGQGNGELFF. CDR3 coding DNA: TGTGCCACCAGCGGACAGGGTAACGGGGAGCTGTTTTTT. The rearrangement uses TRBV15 and TRBJ2-2; 8 bases agree with TRBD1. With V trimmed by 5 bases and J by 7 bases, 3 bases remained unmatched. The CDR3 is 13 residues long. Germline-derived CDR1 and CDR2 are LNHNV and YYDKDF (reference sequence).

This clone was detected only once. The chain uses TRBV19 and TRBJ2-1; 10 bases line up with TRBD1. The CDR3 length is 16 residues. With 5 bases clipped from V and 7 bases from J, the junction kept 11 bases outside the gene matches. Germline assignment: CDR1 LNHDA and CDR2 SQIVND (reference sequence). CDR3 in DNA: TGTGCCAGTAGTGTTCACCGGGACAGGGGTTCTAATGAGCAGTTCTTC. Translation: CASSVHRDRGSNEQFF.

The chain carries TRBV7-9 and TRBJ1-5, with TRBD1 identical over 10 bases. Germline CDR1 reads SEHNR; CDR2 reads FQNEAQ (reference sequence). Trimming removed 5 bases from V and 9 bases from J; junction bases left unmatched: 7. This CDR3 contains 14 residues. The CDR3 here is CASSGGQGSGPQHF. Written as DNA, the CDR3 is TGTGCCAGCAGCGGGGGACAGGGGAGTGGGCCCCAGCATTTT.

The rearrangement joins TRBV5-1 to TRBJ1-1, with a weak D call TRBD1 (5 bases). CDR3 size: 16 residues. V was shortened by 2 bases and J by 4 bases, with 18 bases between the two germline ends. Germline loops: CDR1 SGHRS, CDR2 YFSETQ. The CDR3 loop reads CASSFGGDGYSTEAFF. CDR3 DNA sequence: TGCGCCAGCAGCTTTGGAGGGGACGGGTATAGCACTGAAGCTTTCTTT.

J is TRBJ2-5 and V is TRBV19, with D tentatively TRBD1 (5 bases). Germline-derived CDR1 and CDR2 are LNHDA and SQIVND (reference sequence). This CDR3 spans 13 amino acids. V lost 4 bases to trimming and J lost 5 bases, with 11 bases between them. The CDR3 coding sequence is TGTGCCAGTAGTACCACAGGACGGGAGACCCAGTACTTC. Translating gives CASSTTGRETQYF.

V gene TRBV28 combines with J gene TRBJ2-7; 9 bases align to TRBD1. In germline, CDR1 is MDHEN, CDR2 SYDVKM. V shed 2 bases, J shed 2 bases, and the junction held 10 bases outside the gene matches. The CDR3 covers 17 residues. CDR3 region: CASSLVPRDREAYEQYF. The CDR3 DNA reads as TGTGCCAGCAGTTTAGTCCCCAGGGACAGGGAAGCCTACGAGCAGTACTTC.

V and J are TRBV28 and TRBJ2-6, with 9 bases aligning to TRBD1. Germline-derived CDR1 and CDR2 are MDHEN and SYDVKM. The CDR3 runs 18 residues. The V gene end was trimmed by 8 bases and the J gene end by 0 bases; junction bases not matched to a gene: 11. The CDR3 coding sequence is TGTGCCAGCCTTGACCGCCCGGGACAGGGCTCTGGGGCCAACGTCCTGACTTTC. Its translation: CASLDRPGQGSGANVLTF. The variable domain in full, with the rest retrieved from reference TRBV28 and TRBJ2-6, is DVKVTQSSRYLVKRTGEKVFLECVQDMDHENMFWYRQDPGLGLRLIYFSYDVKMKEKGDIPEGYSVSREKKERFSLILESASTNQTSMYLCASLDRPGQGSGANVLTFGAGSRLTVL.

The chain is built from TRBV5-1 and TRBJ2-3; 8 bases agree with TRBD2. After removal of 7 bases from V and 6 bases from J, the junction contained 13 bases not matched to a gene. Germline assignment: CDR1 SGHRS and CDR2 YFSETQ. The CDR3 is 15 amino acids. This chain's CDR3 is CASSSAGGPGDTQYF. The CDR3 coding sequence is TGCGCCAGCTCTAGCGCGGGAGGCCCGGGGGATACGCAGTATTTT.

The V and J genes are TRBV5-6 and TRBJ2-1, with TRBD2 matching over 13 bases. Germline trimming cut 4 bases from V and 12 bases from J; bases unmatched to any gene: 7. Germline assignment: CDR1 SGHDT and CDR2 YYEEEE. The CDR3 length is 14 residues. The DNA for the CDR3 is TGTGCCAGCAGCCCAAGGACTAGCGGGAGCGGGCAGTTCTTC. It codes for CASSPRTSGSGQFF.

The chain couples TRBV6-6 to TRBJ1-2; D ambiguous. Trimming took off 5 bases at V and 7 bases at J, with 8 bases between the two ends. In germline, CDR1 is MNHNY, CDR2 SVGAGI (reference sequence). The CDR3 consists of 11 residues. CDR3 nucleotides: TGTGCCAGCAGTAGAGGGTCTGGCTACACCTTC. It codes for CASSRGSGYTF.

The chain joins TRBV7-2 to TRBJ1-2; D perhaps matches TRBD1 (5 bases). Germline CDR1 SGHTA, CDR2 FQGNSA. This CDR3 spans 14 amino acids. Between the trimmed V and J ends, which lost 3 bases and 5 bases, there was a span of 13 bases. Here the CDR3 DNA reads TGTGCCAGCAGCTTCCAGGGCTTAACGTATGGCTACACCTTC. Translating it yields CASSFQGLTYGYTF.

This chain links TRBV9 with TRBJ2-1, with D maybe TRBD1 (5 bases). Trimming shortened V by 0 bases and J by 12 bases, and 10 bases separated the two germline ends. Per the germline V gene, CDR1 is SGDLS and CDR2 is YYNGEE. The CDR3 spans 12 residues. The CDR3 DNA reads as TGTGCCAGCAGCGTAGCTAATCAGGGGCAGTTCTTC. This translates into CASSVANQGQFF.

The chain is built from TRBV6-5 and TRBJ2-1; TRBD2 is a possible D gene (6 bases). Trimming took off 6 bases at V and 8 bases at J, with 14 bases between the two ends. CDR3 length equals 13 residues. The germline gives CDR1 MNHEY, CDR2 SVGAGI. DNA for the CDR3: TGTGCCAGCAGCCCCCCTTGGGGGGATGAGCAGTTCTTC. Amino acid sequence: CASSPPWGDEQFF.

The rearrangement joins TRBV30 to TRBJ2-7, with 8 bases matching TRBD1. Germline CDR1 reads GTSNPN; CDR2 reads SVGIG (reference sequence). The J segment lost 0 bases and the V segment lost 5 bases, leaving 3 bases of the junction unmatched. The CDR3 has 13 amino acids. The CDR3 sequence is CAWQGAPSYEQYF. The CDR3, as DNA: TGTGCCTGGCAGGGGGCCCCCTCCTACGAGCAGTACTTC.

The chain links TRBV14 to TRBJ2-3, with no clear D. Germline CDR1 reads SGHDN; CDR2 reads FVKESK. The CDR3 totals 14 residues. Deletions cut 1 base from V and 4 bases from J, with 9 bases between. CDR3 DNA sequence: TGTGCCAGCAGCCAAGCCAGTGCGGCAGATACGCAGTATTTT. This gives the protein CASSQASAADTQYF.

CDR3 in amino acids: CASSRSGHLYEQYF. CDR3 nucleotides: TGTGCCAGCAGCCGATCGGGACACTTATACGAGCAGTACTTC. The chain uses TRBV21-1 and TRBJ2-7; TRBD1 is the table's D call and was not checked against the DNA. TRBV21-1 is shown as a pseudogene. This CDR3 has 14 residues.